This T cell receptor beta chain was captured in a study of cytomegalovirus exposure and HLA in healthy donors. Overall study findings and caveats: Donors were assumed by presence/absence analyses to have roughly uniform sequencing depth. Later on, an analysis found that several of the most significant clusters appeared to be linked to common viral pathogens, which included parvovirus B19.

The study ran its PCR with 60 Vbeta and 13 Jbeta primers. Method: immunoSEQ multiplex PCR; TCRdb's copy keeps in-frame clones and lacks some. The sample yields 150,000 to 200,000 clones, 65% to 80% seen once. About this clone: Its antigen is not identified.

Germline V gene data show CDR1 as SGHNT and CDR2 as YYREEE (reference sequence). With V trimmed by 5 bases and J by 1 base, 9 bases remained unmatched. CDR3 length: 15 amino acids. Sequenced material: PBMCs. This TCR came from a woman aged 35 to 49 in good health and CMV-seropositive. V usage is TRBV5-4 and J usage is TRBJ2-7; TRBD1 matches 7 bases. In nucleotides, the CDR3 is TGTGCCAGCAGATTCGGGACAGAGGGATCCTACGAGCAGTACTTC. It is translated as CASRFGTEGSYEQYF.